This record covers a single T cell receptor (beta chain). Its antigen is as yet unknown. The sample originates from a study of cytotoxic CD8 clonotypes in ibrutinib-treated CLL. Study summary: Included were 11 relapsed/refractory and some 15 treatment-naive patients, of whom approximately 18 were IGHV unmutated. The average sample held roughly 250,000 productive templates and approximately 93,000 productive rearrangements. Study conclusions and caveats: Increased clonality at ibrutinib response gave way to a return toward baseline at progression. Public clonotypes, found uncommonly, either contracted or stayed stable on treatment.

This CDR3 spans 14 amino acids. The ends were cut back, 5 bases at V and 4 bases at J, with 14 bases in the middle. Germline V gives CDR1 MNHEY, CDR2 SVGAGI. Only in-frame clones appear in the TCRdb table, and some are missing; sequencing was by immunoSEQ multiplex PCR. The table has more than 200,000 clones, under 80% seen once. The sequencing used PBMCs, collected after 24 months of ibrutinib treatment. The chain links TRBV6-5 to TRBJ1-2; maybe TRBD1 (6 bases). The origin of this receptor is a human donor with chronic lymphocytic leukemia. The CDR3 here is CASSLSRGGYGYTF. CDR3 DNA sequence: TGTGCCAGCAGTCTTTCCAGGGGTGGCTATGGCTACACCTTC.